Below, one TCR beta chain is given with its context. This CDR3 spans 14 amino acids. Trimming left V 6 bases short and J 0 bases short, with 9 bases between. Germline V gives CDR1 LNHDA, CDR2 SQIVND (reference sequence). The source of the sample is a study of cytomegalovirus exposure and HLA in healthy donors. Using immunoSEQ multiplex PCR, the repertoire was profiled, and TCRdb retains in-frame clones only, with some absent. The sample comprises about 130,000 clones, 75% to 90% of which are singletons, and 5.5% to 7% rests with the top ten. The sequence came from a woman aged 30 to 39 in good health and CMV-seropositive. The chain carries TRBV19 and TRBJ1-3; no clear D. Sequences were obtained from PBMCs. CDR3 sequence reads: CASSPTSSGNTIYF. The CDR3 bases are TGTGCCAGTAGCCCGACAAGCTCTGGAAACACCATATATTTT.